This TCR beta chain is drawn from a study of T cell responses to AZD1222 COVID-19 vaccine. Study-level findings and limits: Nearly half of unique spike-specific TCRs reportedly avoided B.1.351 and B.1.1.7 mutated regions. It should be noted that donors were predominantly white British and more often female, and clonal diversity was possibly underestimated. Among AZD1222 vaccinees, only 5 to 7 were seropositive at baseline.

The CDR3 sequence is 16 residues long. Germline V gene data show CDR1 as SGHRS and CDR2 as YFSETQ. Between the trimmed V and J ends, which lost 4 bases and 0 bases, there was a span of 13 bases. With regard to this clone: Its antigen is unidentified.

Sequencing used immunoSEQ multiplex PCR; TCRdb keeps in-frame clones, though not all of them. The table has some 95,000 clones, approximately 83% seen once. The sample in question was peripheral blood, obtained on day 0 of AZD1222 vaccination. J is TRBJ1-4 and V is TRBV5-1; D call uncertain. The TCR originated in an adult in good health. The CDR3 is CASSASEYATNEKLFF. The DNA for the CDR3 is TGCGCCAGCAGCGCGTCGGAATATGCAACTAATGAAAAACTGTTTTTT.